What follows are 32 T cell receptor beta chains derived from one specimen sequenced in a study of vaccination effects on CD4 cells after COVID-19. The repertoire was sequenced with immunoSEQ multiplex PCR; TCRdb's copy has only in-frame clones and lacks some. The top ten hold about 16% of the sample, which has roughly 30,000 clones, 74% seen once. After around 10 days in culture, the CD4+ T cells were isolated. The cohort was immunized with two doses of either the BNT162b2 or mRNA-1273 vaccine. These receptors' antigens are unknown. The sample in question was CD4+ T cells from PBMCs cultured without peptide, obtained after COVID-19 vaccination. These receptors came from a human donor who received a COVID-19 vaccine.

The chain uses TRBV5-1 and TRBJ1-3; tentatively, D is TRBD1 (5 bases). V was pared by 1 base and J by 5 bases, with 13 bases between. The CDR3 is 15 amino acids. The germline CDR1 and CDR2 sequences are SGHRS and YFSETQ. Here the CDR3 reads CASSLSGTGRNTIYF. The CDR3, as DNA: TGCGCCAGCAGCTTGTCCGGGACTGGACGAAACACCATATATTTT.

The CDR3 region has the DNA TGTGCCAGCAGTTTAGATCCAGGGGCCTACGAGCAGTACTTC. Amino acids: CASSLDPGAYEQYF. This chain uses TRBV28 with TRBJ2-7, with D possibly being TRBD1 (6 bases). Trimming removed 2 bases from V and 2 bases from J, with 10 bases in between. CDR1 MDHEN and CDR2 SYDVKM come from the germline V gene. CDR3 length: 14 amino acids. Full variable domain (remainder filled in from reference TRBV28 and TRBJ2-7): DVKVTQSSRYLVKRTGEKVFLECVQDMDHENMFWYRQDPGLGLRLIYFSYDVKMKEKGDIPEGYSVSREKKERFSLILESASTNQTSMYLCASSLDPGAYEQYFGPGTRLTVT.

By share, this clone ranks as medium-sized (0.01 to 0.1%). The genes are TRBV30 and TRBJ1-2; D unclear. The CDR3 length is 10 residues. Trimming stripped 5 bases from V and 2 bases from J, with 3 bases between. CDR1 and CDR2 (germline): GTSNPN, SVGIG (reference sequence). The CDR3, as DNA: TGTGCCTGGGACAACTATGGCTACACCTTC. This codes for CAWDNYGYTF.

This clone was detected only once. This chain joins TRBV7-2 and TRBJ2-5; D is perhaps TRBD1 (5 bases). The germline V gene encodes CDR1 SGHTA and CDR2 FQGNSA. The CDR3 contains 12 residues. With 0 bases removed from V and 9 bases from J, the gap between germline ends came to 8 bases. The CDR3 spells CASSLALGAQYF. For the CDR3, the DNA is TGTGCCAGCAGCTTAGCGCTAGGGGCCCAGTACTTC.

In this sample, this clone turned up a few times. The chain couples TRBV2 to TRBJ1-6; no clear D. Per germline, CDR1 SNHLY and CDR2 FYNNEI. V was shortened by 7 bases and J by 8 bases, with 9 bases between the two germline ends. This CDR3 region has 12 residues. CDR3 bases: TGTGCCAGCATGGCCGGCGATTCACCCCTCCACTTT. It encodes CASMAGDSPLHF.

The J gene is TRBJ1-4, the V gene TRBV19; D ambiguous. The CDR3 runs 15 residues. CDR1 is LNHDA and CDR2 is SQIVND in the germline V gene (reference sequence). V was shortened by 3 bases and J by 5 bases, with 13 bases between the two germline ends. CDR3 nucleotide sequence: TGTGCCAGTAGTATTTGGACGAACGTAAATGAAAAACTGTTTTTT. This encodes CASSIWTNVNEKLFF.

This clone was seen more than once but under ten times. V gene TRBV7-9 combines with J gene TRBJ2-1; 10 bases align to TRBD2. Germline values: CDR1 SEHNR, CDR2 FQNEAQ (reference sequence). The CDR3 runs 16 residues. V trimming: 5 bases; J trimming: 8 bases; junction bases outside the gene matches: 12. The CDR3 DNA reads as TGTGCCAGCAGCCTCTCGCTAGCGGGAGTGAGGGATGAGCAGTTCTTC. Translating gives CASSLSLAGVRDEQFF.

The gene calls are TRBV28 and TRBJ1-2, with D uncertain. V was clipped by 3 bases and J by 4 bases, with 12 bases between them. In germline, CDR1 is MDHEN, CDR2 SYDVKM. This CDR3 contains 14 residues. For the CDR3, the DNA is TGTGCCAGCAGTTTGTTAGGCTCACCCTATGGCTACACCTTC. This sequence encodes CASSLLGSPYGYTF.

The chain combines TRBV7-2 with TRBJ1-2, with D tentatively TRBD1 (6 bases). Germline V lookup: CDR1 SGHTA, CDR2 FQGNSA. V lost 2 bases and J lost 5, with 12 bases in between. CDR3 length: 14 amino acids. Written as DNA, the CDR3 is TGTGCCAGCAGCTTAATAGGACAGATTTATGGCTACACCTTC. Translated, it gives CASSLIGQIYGYTF. Together with reference TRBV7-2 and TRBJ1-2, the CDR3 gives the full variable domain: GAGVSQSPSNKVTEKGKDVELRCDPISGHTALYWYRQSLGQGLEFLIYFQGNSAPDKSGLPSDRFSAERTGGSVSTLTIQRTQQEDSAVYLCASSLIGQIYGYTFGSGTRLTVV.

The genes are TRBV29-1 and TRBJ1-1; 9 nucleotides match TRBD1. The CDR3 has 13 residues. V was clipped by 6 bases and J by 4 bases; unmatched bases: 6. Looked up from germline, CDR1 is SQVTM and CDR2 is ANQGSEA. The CDR3 coding sequence is TGCAGCGTAGGACAGGGGTCGACCACTGAAGCTTTCTTT. Translating gives CSVGQGSTTEAFF.

This clone was found a few times. The chain uses TRBV7-9 and TRBJ1-1; D remains ambiguous. Germline values: CDR1 SEHNR, CDR2 FQNEAQ (reference sequence). V lost 2 bases to trimming and J lost 0 bases, with 7 bases between them. This CDR3 contains 14 residues. This chain's CDR3 is CASSLTQVNTEAFF. Written as DNA, the CDR3 is TGTGCCAGCAGCTTAACCCAGGTGAACACTGAAGCTTTCTTT.

The chain has TRBV9 and TRBJ2-1; D is possibly TRBD2 (5 bases). Per the germline V gene, CDR1 is SGDLS and CDR2 is YYNGEE. This CDR3 has 16 residues. With 4 bases removed from V and 4 bases from J, the gap between germline ends came to 18 bases. The CDR3: CASSRGPPTGYNEQFF. CDR3 coding DNA: TGTGCCAGCAGCCGAGGGCCGCCAACCGGGTACAATGAGCAGTTCTTC.

This sequence joins TRBV11-1 and TRBJ1-2; D is ambiguous. There are 13 residues in the CDR3. CDR1 is SGHAT, CDR2 FQDESV, per germline (reference sequence). Trimming pared 5 bases from V and 4 bases from J, leaving 11 bases between. CDR3 protein: CASSVDGFYGYTF. As DNA, the CDR3 is TGTGCCAGCAGCGTCGACGGATTCTATGGCTACACCTTC. Filled out from reference TRBV11-1 and TRBJ1-2, the complete variable domain reads EAEVAQSPRYKITEKSQAVAFWCDPISGHATLYWYRQILGQGPELLVQFQDESVVDDSQLPKDRFSAERLKGVDSTLKIQPAELGDSAMYLCASSVDGFYGYTFGSGTRLTVV.

In its sample, this clone was seen a few times. The chain carries TRBV6-2 or TRBV6-3 and TRBJ2-2; TRBD1 matches at 7 bases. V was clipped by 4 bases and J by 5 bases; unmatched bases: 25. Looked up from germline, CDR1 is MNHEY and CDR2 is SVGEGT. The CDR3 loop spans 21 amino acids. The CDR3 DNA reads TGTGCCAGCAGTTTCTCCCGCCGGGAACAGGGGTGGGGTCAAAGGACCGGGGAGCTGTTTTTT. Protein product: CASSFSRREQGWGQRTGELFF.

This chain links TRBV6-6 with TRBJ1-1; D might be TRBD1 (5 bases). Germline V gives CDR1 MNHNY, CDR2 SVGAGI (reference sequence). The CDR3 sequence is 15 residues long. Trimming removed 5 bases at V and 1 base at J, with 14 bases between. The CDR3 region has the DNA TGTGCCAGCAGTGTCTCCGAGGGGCGGAACACTGAAGCTTTCTTT. The encoded protein is CASSVSEGRNTEAFF.

The chain employs TRBV28 and TRBJ2-7; 7 nucleotides agree with TRBD1. This CDR3 spans 14 amino acids. Germline CDR1 and CDR2: MDHEN and SYDVKM. The J segment lost 2 bases and the V segment lost 5 bases, leaving 6 bases of the junction unmatched. The CDR3 spells CASSGGQSPYEQYF. CDR3 bases: TGTGCCAGCAGTGGGGGACAGAGTCCCTACGAGCAGTACTTC.

This chain links TRBV30 with TRBJ2-1, with TRBD2 matching over 10 bases. The CDR3 is made up of 14 amino acids. Germline-derived CDR1 and CDR2 are GTSNPN and SVGIG (reference sequence). Unmatched junction bases numbered 7, after V lost 2 bases and J lost 9 bases. Written as DNA, the CDR3 is TGTGCCTGGAGTCGAGCGGGAGGGCCGGGTGAGCAGTTCTTC. Translating gives CAWSRAGGPGEQFF. Supplemented by reference TRBV30 and TRBJ2-1, the full variable domain reads SQTIHQWPATLVQPVGSPLSLECTVEGTSNPNLYWYRQAAGRGLQLLFYSVGIGQISSEVPQNLSASRPQDRQFILSSKKLLLSDSGFYLCAWSRAGGPGEQFFGPGTRLTVL.

This clone has just a few counts. This rearrangement joins TRBV6-2 or TRBV6-3 to TRBJ1-1, with 7 bases aligning to TRBD1. J lost 0 bases, V lost 1 base, and 5 bases had no gene match. The germline V gene encodes CDR1 MNHEY and CDR2 SVGEGT. The CDR3 contains 16 residues. This chain's CDR3 is CASSYYGGQVNTEAFF. In DNA, the CDR3 is TGTGCCAGCAGTTACTACGGCGGACAGGTGAACACTGAAGCTTTCTTT.

This chain connects TRBV29-1 to TRBJ2-5; 8 positions match TRBD1. J lost 4 bases, V lost 7 bases, and 11 bases had no gene match. Germline V gene data show CDR1 as SQVTM and CDR2 as ANQGSEA. This CDR3 has 14 residues. DNA of the CDR3: TGCAGCGGCGGGGACAGGCCTCAGGCAGAGACCCAGTACTTC. It is translated as CSGGDRPQAETQYF.

The chain couples TRBV28 to TRBJ1-1, with TRBD1 matching 7 bases. Germline V lookup: CDR1 MDHEN, CDR2 SYDVKM. The CDR3 consists of 13 residues. V trimming: 11 bases; J trimming: 5 bases; junction bases outside the gene matches: 11. The DNA for the CDR3 is TGTGCCGCCTCCGGGACAGTCGTTACTGAAGCTTTCTTT. This gives the protein CAASGTVVTEAFF. Full variable domain (rest looked up from reference TRBV28 and TRBJ1-1): DVKVTQSSRYLVKRTGEKVFLECVQDMDHENMFWYRQDPGLGLRLIYFSYDVKMKEKGDIPEGYSVSREKKERFSLILESASTNQTSMYLCAASGTVVTEAFFGQGTRLTVV.

The V call is TRBV28, the J call TRBJ2-5; TRBD2 aligns across 9 bases. The ends lost 2 bases at V and 14 bases at J; junction bases unmatched: 6. The CDR3 has 12 amino acids. The germline V gene encodes CDR1 MDHEN and CDR2 SYDVKM. The CDR3 region is CASSLDPGTSYF. CDR3 in DNA: TGTGCCAGCAGTTTAGACCCCGGGACTAGCTACTTC.

The chain carries TRBV4-1 and TRBJ2-5; 9 bases align to TRBD1. Germline lookup yields CDR1 MGHRA and CDR2 YSYEKL. CDR3 length equals 15 residues. With V trimmed by 2 bases and J by 2 bases, 3 bases remained unmatched. CDR3 bases: TGCGCCAGCAGCCAACTGGGACAGGGTCAAGAGACCCAGTACTTC. Protein sequence: CASSQLGQGQETQYF.

The chain employs TRBV2 and TRBJ2-6, with D unclear. Germline V gives CDR1 SNHLY, CDR2 FYNNEI. The germline V and J ends were trimmed by 6 bases and 2 bases, with 8 bases remaining between them. The CDR3 covers 14 residues. The CDR3 region has the DNA TGTGCCAGCAGAGGTCGCCCTGGGGCCAACGTCCTGACTTTC. Protein sequence: CASRGRPGANVLTF. Based on the CDR3 plus reference TRBV2 and TRBJ2-6, the full variable domain is EPEVTQTPSHQVTQMGQEVILRCVPISNHLYFYWYRQILGQKVEFLVSFYNNEISEKSEIFDDQFSVERPDGSNFTLKIRSTKLEDSAMYFCASRGRPGANVLTFGAGSRLTVL.

The genes are TRBV24-1 and TRBJ2-7; D may be TRBD1 (6 bases). This CDR3 has 11 residues. Trimming took off 1 base at V and 13 bases at J, with 10 bases between the two ends. CDR1 KGHDR and CDR2 SFDVKD come from the germline V gene. CDR3 in DNA: TGTGCCACCAGTGATTTACTGGGGACATACTTC. Translated: CATSDLLGTYF.

The chain joins TRBV6-5 to TRBJ2-5; D might be TRBD1 (5 bases). The CDR3 is made up of 11 amino acids. Germline loops: CDR1 MNHEY, CDR2 SVGAGI. The V gene lost 8 bases and the J gene lost 10 bases, with 14 bases spanning the gap. The CDR3 region is CASRAIGDQYF. The CDR3 DNA reads as TGTGCCAGCCGGGCCATAGGGGACCAGTACTTC.

The chain is built from TRBV5-1 and TRBJ2-5, with D possibly matching TRBD1 (6 bases). This CDR3 region has 14 residues. Germline CDR1 is SGHRS and CDR2 is YFSETQ. Trimming took 4 bases from V and 5 from J, leaving 15 bases between them. The CDR3 reads CASSPLGQMETQYF. CDR3 in DNA: TGCGCCAGCAGCCCCCTGGGACAAATGGAGACCCAGTACTTC. Full variable domain (missing parts from reference TRBV5-1 and TRBJ2-5): KAGVTQTPRYLIKTRGQQVTLSCSPISGHRSVSWYQQTPGQGLQFLFEYFSETQRNKGNFPGRFSGRQFSNSRSEMNVSTLELGDSALYLCASSPLGQMETQYFGPGTRLLVL.

The rearrangement uses TRBV2 and TRBJ1-2; weak D call: TRBD1 (5 bases). Trimming took off 2 bases at V and 1 base at J, with 8 bases between the two ends. The CDR3 spans 14 residues. The germline V gene encodes CDR1 SNHLY and CDR2 FYNNEI. The CDR3 DNA sequence: TGTGCCAGCAGTGAATGGCAGGGTAACTATGGCTACACCTTC. Protein sequence: CASSEWQGNYGYTF.

The chain uses TRBV19 and TRBJ2-3; no clear D. Germline loops: CDR1 LNHDA, CDR2 SQIVND (reference sequence). The CDR3 sequence is 15 residues long. V lost 10 bases to trimming and J lost 1 base, with 18 bases between them. In DNA, the CDR3 is TGTGCCACCGCAAGACTTTCCACAGGCACAGATACGCAGTATTTT. This codes for CATARLSTGTDTQYF.

The rearrangement joins TRBV30 to TRBJ1-5, with TRBD1 identical over 7 bases. Germline CDR1 is GTSNPN and CDR2 is SVGIG (reference sequence). J lost 6 bases, V lost 3 bases, and 5 bases had no gene match. The CDR3 runs 13 residues. The chain's CDR3 is CAWSNRGGQPQHF. The DNA of the CDR3 is TGTGCCTGGAGCAACAGGGGAGGTCAGCCCCAGCATTTT.

The chain joins TRBV5-4 to TRBJ2-7; no reliable D call. V lost 4 bases, J lost 2 bases, and 10 bases lay in between. Per the germline V gene, CDR1 is SGHNT and CDR2 is YYREEE (reference sequence). This CDR3 is 13 amino acids long. The CDR3 region is CASSLHGTYEQYF. The CDR3 coding sequence is TGTGCCAGCAGCCTACACGGAACCTACGAGCAGTACTTC. Full variable domain (outside the CDR3, taken from reference TRBV5-4 and TRBJ2-7): ETGVTQSPTHLIKTRGQQVTLRCSSQSGHNTVSWYQQALGQGPQFIFQYYREEENGRGNFPPRFSGLQFPNYSSELNVNALELDDSALYLCASSLHGTYEQYFGPGTRLTVT.

The rearrangement joins TRBV2 to TRBJ1-5; a possible D gene is TRBD1 (6 bases). Trimming removed 7 bases at V and 6 bases at J, with 13 bases between. Germline V gives CDR1 SNHLY, CDR2 FYNNEI. The CDR3 is 13 residues long. The CDR3 coding sequence is TGTGCCAGCATGGACAGTCTCAGTCAGCCCCAGCATTTT. It codes for CASMDSLSQPQHF.

This clone has more than one count but fewer than ten. V gene TRBV28 combines with J gene TRBJ1-2, with D unresolved. Between the trimmed V and J ends, which lost 3 bases and 1 base, there was a span of 9 bases. This CDR3 spans 14 amino acids. In germline, CDR1 is MDHEN, CDR2 SYDVKM. CDR3 in DNA: TGTGCCAGCAGTTTGGGGTACCTTAACTATGGCTACACCTTC. This sequence encodes CASSLGYLNYGYTF.